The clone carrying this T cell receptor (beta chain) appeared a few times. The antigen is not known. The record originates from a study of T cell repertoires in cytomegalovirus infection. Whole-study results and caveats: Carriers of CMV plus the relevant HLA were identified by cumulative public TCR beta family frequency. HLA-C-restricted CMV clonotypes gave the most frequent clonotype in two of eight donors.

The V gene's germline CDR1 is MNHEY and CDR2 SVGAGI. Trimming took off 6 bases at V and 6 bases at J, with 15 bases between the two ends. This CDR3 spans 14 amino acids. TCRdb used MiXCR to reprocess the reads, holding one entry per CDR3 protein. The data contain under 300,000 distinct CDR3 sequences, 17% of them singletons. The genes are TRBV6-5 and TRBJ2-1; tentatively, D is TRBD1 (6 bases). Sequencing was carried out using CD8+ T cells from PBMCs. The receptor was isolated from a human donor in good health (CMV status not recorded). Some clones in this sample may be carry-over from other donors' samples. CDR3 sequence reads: CASSQTGLGNEQFF. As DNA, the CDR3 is TGTGCCAGCAGCCAAACAGGGTTGGGCAATGAGCAGTTCTTC.